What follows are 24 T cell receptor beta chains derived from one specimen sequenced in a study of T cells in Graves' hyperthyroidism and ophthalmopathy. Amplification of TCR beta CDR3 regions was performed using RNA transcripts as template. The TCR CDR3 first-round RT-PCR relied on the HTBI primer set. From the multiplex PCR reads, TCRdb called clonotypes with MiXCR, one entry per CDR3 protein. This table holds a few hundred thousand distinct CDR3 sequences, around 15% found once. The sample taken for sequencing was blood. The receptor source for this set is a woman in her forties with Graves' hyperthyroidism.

CDR3 DNA sequence: TGTGCCAGCAGCCCCCCGGGGGCCTGGGCCAACGTCCTGACTTTC. Protein product: CASSPPGAWANVLTF. The genes are TRBV5-5 and TRBJ2-6; D possibly uses TRBD1 or TRBD2 (6 bases each). This CDR3 is built from 15 residues. Per germline, CDR1 SGHKS and CDR2 YYEKEE (reference sequence). V was shortened by 4 bases and J by 5 bases, with 13 bases between the two germline ends.

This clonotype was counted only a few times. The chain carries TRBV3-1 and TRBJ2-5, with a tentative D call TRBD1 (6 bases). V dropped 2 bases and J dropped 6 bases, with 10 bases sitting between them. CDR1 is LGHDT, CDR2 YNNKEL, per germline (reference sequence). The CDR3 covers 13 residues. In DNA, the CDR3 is TGTGCCAGCAGCCAACAACAGGGAAAGACCCAGTACTTC. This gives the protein CASSQQQGKTQYF.

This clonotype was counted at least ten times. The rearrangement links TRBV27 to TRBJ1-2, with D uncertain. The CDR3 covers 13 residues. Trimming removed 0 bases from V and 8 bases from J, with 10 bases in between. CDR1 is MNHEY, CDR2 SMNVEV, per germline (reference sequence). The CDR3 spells CASSLSGPGGYTF. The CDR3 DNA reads TGTGCCAGCAGTTTATCAGGCCCGGGCGGCTACACCTTC.

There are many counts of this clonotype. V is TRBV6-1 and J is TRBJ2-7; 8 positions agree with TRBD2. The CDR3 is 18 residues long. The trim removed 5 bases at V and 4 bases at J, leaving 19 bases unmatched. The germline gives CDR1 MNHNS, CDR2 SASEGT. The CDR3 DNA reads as TGTGCCAGCAGTAGGGGCTTCGTCGGGACTAGTGGTGGTTACGAGCAGTACTTC. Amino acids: CASSRGFVGTSGGYEQYF.

In DNA form, the CDR3 reads TGCGCCAGCACTGGGCAGGGCCCGGGAAATTCACCCCTCCACTTT. It encodes CASTGQGPGNSPLHF. V gene TRBV5-1 combines with J gene TRBJ1-6, with D possibly TRBD1 on 5 matching bases. V was shortened by 6 bases and J by 7 bases, with 17 bases between the two germline ends. The CDR3 length is 15 residues. CDR1 is SGHRS and CDR2 is YFSETQ in the germline V gene.

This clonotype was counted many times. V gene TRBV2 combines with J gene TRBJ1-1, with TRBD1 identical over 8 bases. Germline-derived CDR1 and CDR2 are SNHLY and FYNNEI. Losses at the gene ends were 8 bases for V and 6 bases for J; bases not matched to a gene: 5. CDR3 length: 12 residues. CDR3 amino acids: CASGQGTPEAFF. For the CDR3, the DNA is TGTGCCAGCGGACAGGGTACCCCTGAAGCTTTCTTT.

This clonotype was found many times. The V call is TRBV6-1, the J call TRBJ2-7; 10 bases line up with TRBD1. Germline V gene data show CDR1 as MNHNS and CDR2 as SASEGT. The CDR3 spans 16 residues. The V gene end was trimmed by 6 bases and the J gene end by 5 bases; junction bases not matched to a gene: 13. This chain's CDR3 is CASRISHGTGAHEQYF. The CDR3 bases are TGTGCCAGCAGGATTTCCCACGGGACAGGGGCCCACGAGCAGTACTTC.

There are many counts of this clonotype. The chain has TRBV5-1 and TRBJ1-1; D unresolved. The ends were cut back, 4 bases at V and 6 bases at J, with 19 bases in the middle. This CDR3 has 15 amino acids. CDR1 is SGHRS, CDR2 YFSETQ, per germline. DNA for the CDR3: TGCGCCAGCAGCCCAGGACTCCCGCGAGTGGCTGAAGCTTTCTTT. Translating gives CASSPGLPRVAEAFF.

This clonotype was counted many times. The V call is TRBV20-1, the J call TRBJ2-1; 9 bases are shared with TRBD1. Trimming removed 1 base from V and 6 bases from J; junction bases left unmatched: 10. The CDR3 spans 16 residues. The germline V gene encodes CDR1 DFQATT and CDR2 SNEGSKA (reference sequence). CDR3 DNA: TGCAGTGCTAGAGCACCGCTGGGACAGGGTCCCAATGAGCAGTTCTTC. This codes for CSARAPLGQGPNEQFF.

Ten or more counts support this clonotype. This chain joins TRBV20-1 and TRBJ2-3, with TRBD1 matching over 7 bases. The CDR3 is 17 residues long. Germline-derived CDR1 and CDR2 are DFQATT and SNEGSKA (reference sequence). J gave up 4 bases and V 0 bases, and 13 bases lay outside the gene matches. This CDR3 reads CSARDRGQWRRPDTQYF. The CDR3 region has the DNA TGCAGTGCTAGAGATAGGGGACAGTGGCGAAGGCCAGATACGCAGTATTTT.

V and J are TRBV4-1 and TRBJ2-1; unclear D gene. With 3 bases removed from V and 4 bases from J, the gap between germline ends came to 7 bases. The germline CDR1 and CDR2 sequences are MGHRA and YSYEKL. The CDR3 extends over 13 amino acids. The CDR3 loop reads CASSHPRYNEQFF. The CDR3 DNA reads TGCGCCAGCAGCCATCCCCGGTACAATGAGCAGTTCTTC.

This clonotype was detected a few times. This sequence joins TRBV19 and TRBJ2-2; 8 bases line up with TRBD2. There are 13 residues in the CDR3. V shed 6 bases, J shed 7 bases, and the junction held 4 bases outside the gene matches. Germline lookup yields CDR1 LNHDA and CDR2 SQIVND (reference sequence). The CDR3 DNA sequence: TGTGCCAGTAGCGGGAGGGCCGTCGGGGAGCTGTTTTTT. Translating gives CASSGRAVGELFF. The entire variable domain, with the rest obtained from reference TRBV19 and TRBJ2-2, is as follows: DGGITQSPKYLFRKEGQNVTLSCEQNLNHDAMYWYRQDPGQGLRLIYYSQIVNDFQKGDIAEGYSVSREKKESFPLTVTSAQKNPTAFYLCASSGRAVGELFFGEGSRLTVL.

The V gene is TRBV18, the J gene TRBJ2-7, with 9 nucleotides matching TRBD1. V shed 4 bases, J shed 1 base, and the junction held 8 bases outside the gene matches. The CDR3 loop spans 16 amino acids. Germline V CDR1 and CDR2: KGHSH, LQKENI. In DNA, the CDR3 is TGTGCCAGCTCACGACAGGGGGGATTGGTGTCCTACGAGCAGTACTTC. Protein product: CASSRQGGLVSYEQYF.

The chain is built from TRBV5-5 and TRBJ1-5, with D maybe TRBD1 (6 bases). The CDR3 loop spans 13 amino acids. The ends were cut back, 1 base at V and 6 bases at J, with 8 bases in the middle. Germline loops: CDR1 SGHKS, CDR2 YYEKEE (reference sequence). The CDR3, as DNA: TGTGCCAGCAGCTTGTTCAGGGGTCAGCCCCAGCATTTT. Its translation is CASSLFRGQPQHF.

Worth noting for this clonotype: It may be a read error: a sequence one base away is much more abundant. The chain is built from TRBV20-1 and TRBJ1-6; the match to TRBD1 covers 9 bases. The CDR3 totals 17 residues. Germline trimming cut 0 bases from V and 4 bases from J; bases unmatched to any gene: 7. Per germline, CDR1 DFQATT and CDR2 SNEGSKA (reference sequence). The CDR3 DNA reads TGCAGTGCTAGAGATGAAAGGACAGGGGCGTATAATTCACCCCTCCACTTT. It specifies CSARDERTGAYNSPLHF.

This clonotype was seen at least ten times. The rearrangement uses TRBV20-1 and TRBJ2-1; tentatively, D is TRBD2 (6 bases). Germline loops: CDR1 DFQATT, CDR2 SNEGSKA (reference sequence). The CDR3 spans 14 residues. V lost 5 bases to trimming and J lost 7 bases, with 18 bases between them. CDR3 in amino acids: CSAGDFQNPNEQFF. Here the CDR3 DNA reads TGCAGTGCTGGGGACTTTCAGAACCCTAATGAGCAGTTCTTC.

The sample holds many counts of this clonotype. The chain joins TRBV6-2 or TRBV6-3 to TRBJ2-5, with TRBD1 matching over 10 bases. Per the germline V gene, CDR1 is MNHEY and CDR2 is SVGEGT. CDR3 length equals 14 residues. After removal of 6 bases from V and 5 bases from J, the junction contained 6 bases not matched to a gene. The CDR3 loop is CASRRGQGVETQYF. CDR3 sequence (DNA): TGTGCCAGCAGACGCGGACAGGGGGTGGAGACCCAGTACTTC.

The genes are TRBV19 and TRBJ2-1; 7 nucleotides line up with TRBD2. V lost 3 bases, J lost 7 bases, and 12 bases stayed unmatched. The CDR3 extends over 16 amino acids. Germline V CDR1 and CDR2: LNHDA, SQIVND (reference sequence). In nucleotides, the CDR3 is TGTGCCAGTAGTATGAGAGGAGGGAGGGTAACGAATGAGCAGTTCTTC. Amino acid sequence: CASSMRGGRVTNEQFF.

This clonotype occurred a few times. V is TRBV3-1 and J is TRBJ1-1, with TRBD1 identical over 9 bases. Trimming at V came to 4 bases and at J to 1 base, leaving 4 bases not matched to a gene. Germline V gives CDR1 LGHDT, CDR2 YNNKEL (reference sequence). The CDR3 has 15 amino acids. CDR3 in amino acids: CASSRMTGGNTEAFF. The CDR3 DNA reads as TGTGCCAGCAGCCGAATGACAGGGGGGAACACTGAAGCTTTCTTT.

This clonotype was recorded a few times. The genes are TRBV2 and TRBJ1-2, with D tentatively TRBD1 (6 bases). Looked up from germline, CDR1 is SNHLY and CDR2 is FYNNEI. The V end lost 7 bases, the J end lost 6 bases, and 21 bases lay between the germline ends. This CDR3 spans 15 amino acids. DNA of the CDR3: TGTGCCAGCATCTATGTTGGGGGGGCCCGGGATGGCTACACCTTC. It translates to CASIYVGGARDGYTF.

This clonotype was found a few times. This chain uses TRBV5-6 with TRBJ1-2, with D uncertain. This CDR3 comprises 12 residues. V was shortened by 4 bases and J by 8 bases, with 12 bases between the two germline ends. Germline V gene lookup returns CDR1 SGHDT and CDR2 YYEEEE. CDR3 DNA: TGTGCCAGCAGCCCGGGCGGGTTCGGCTACACCTTC. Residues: CASSPGGFGYTF.

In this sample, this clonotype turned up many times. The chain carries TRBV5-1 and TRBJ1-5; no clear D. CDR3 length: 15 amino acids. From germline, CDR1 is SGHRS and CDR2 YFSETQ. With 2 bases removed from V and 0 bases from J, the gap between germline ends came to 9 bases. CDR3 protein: CASSFDGNSNQPQHF. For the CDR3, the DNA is TGCGCCAGCAGCTTCGACGGTAATAGCAATCAGCCCCAGCATTTT. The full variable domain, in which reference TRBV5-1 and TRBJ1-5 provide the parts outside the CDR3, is KAGVTQTPRYLIKTRGQQVTLSCSPISGHRSVSWYQQTPGQGLQFLFEYFSETQRNKGNFPGRFSGRQFSNSRSEMNVSTLELGDSALYLCASSFDGNSNQPQHFGDGTRLSIL.

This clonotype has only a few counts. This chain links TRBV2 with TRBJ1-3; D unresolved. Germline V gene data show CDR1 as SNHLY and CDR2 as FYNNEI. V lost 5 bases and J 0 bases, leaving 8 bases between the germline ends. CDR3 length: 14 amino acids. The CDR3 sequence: CASSLRFSGNTIYF. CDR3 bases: TGTGCCAGCAGTCTTCGATTCTCTGGAAACACCATATATTTT.

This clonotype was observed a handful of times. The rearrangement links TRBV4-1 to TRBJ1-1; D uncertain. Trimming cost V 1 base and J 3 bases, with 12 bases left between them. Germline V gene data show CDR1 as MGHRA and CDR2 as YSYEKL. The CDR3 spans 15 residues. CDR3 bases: TGCGCCAGCAGCCAAGTGGGATCTGGGTACACTGAAGCTTTCTTT. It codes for CASSQVGSGYTEAFF.